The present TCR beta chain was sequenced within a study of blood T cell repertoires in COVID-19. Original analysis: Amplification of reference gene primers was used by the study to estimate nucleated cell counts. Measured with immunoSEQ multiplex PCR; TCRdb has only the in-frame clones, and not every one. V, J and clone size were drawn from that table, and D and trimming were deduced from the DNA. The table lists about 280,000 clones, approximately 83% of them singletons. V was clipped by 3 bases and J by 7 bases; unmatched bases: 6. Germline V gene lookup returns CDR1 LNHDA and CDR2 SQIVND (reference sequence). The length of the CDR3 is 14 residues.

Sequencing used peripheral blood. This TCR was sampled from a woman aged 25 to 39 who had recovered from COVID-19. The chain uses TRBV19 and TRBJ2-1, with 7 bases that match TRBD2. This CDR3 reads CASSITSEWNEQFF. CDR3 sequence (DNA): TGTGCCAGTAGTATTACTAGCGAGTGGAATGAGCAGTTCTTC.